The 23 T cell receptor beta chains in this list originate from one sample, sequenced in a study of blood T cells in healthy people across ages. A second PCR, run for about 7 to 11 cycles, used a sample-barcoded 5' primer plus a J-beta primer mix. Via MiXCR, TCRdb re-called the 5' RACE reads, giving one row per CDR3 protein. The data contain 650,000 to 700,000 distinct CDR3 sequences, around 32% of them seen just once; the ten biggest clones take up just over 15%. Sequenced material: blood. The receptors shown here come from a woman at least 80 years old in good health.

The V gene is TRBV9, the J gene TRBJ2-3; no firm D call. The CDR3 runs to 15 residues. CDR1 is SGDLS, CDR2 YYNGEE, per germline. V was cut by 1 base and J by 0 bases, with 9 bases left in between. Here the CDR3 DNA reads TGTGCCAGCAGCGTATGGACCGCTAGCACAGATACGCAGTATTTT. As protein: CASSVWTASTDTQYF.

Only a few counts were recorded for this clonotype. A read error may explain this, as a much larger clone is one base away. The V gene is TRBV7-2, the J gene TRBJ2-1; D not certain. The CDR3 contains 14 residues. Per the germline V gene, CDR1 is SGHTA and CDR2 is FQGNSA. Trimming took off 5 bases at V and 9 bases at J, with 17 bases between the two ends. The CDR3 loop is CASSDGWGWGEQFF. Here the CDR3 DNA reads TGTGCCAGCAGCGACGGTTGGGGATGGGGTGAGCAGTTCTTC.

This clonotype was found many times. This sequence joins TRBV3-1 and TRBJ2-1, with 8 nucleotides matching TRBD2. The J segment lost 15 bases and the V segment lost 0 bases, leaving 7 bases of the junction unmatched. This CDR3 region has 13 residues. Looked up from germline, CDR1 is LGHDT and CDR2 is YNNKEL (reference sequence). The CDR3 here is CASSQDPRTSRFF. The CDR3 nucleotides are TGTGCCAGCAGCCAAGATCCTCGGACTAGCCGGTTCTTC.

This rearrangement joins TRBV5-1 to TRBJ1-1; 7 bases match TRBD1. The CDR3 has 14 residues. V lost 4 bases and J lost 4; bases outside the gene matches: 7. Per germline, CDR1 SGHRS and CDR2 YFSETQ. CDR3 nucleotides: TGCGCCAGCAGCGAATTTAACAGGGGCACTGAAGCTTTCTTT. Protein: CASSEFNRGTEAFF.

This clonotype appeared many times. The rearrangement joins TRBV15 to TRBJ2-7; 9 bases fit TRBD1. This CDR3 has 16 amino acids. With V trimmed by 1 base and J by 6 bases, 10 bases remained unmatched. Germline assignment: CDR1 LNHNV and CDR2 YYDKDF (reference sequence). The CDR3 here is CATSRASGQGLSEQYF. The CDR3 nucleotides read TGTGCCACCAGCAGAGCCTCCGGACAGGGGTTGTCCGAGCAGTACTTC. Combining the CDR3 with reference TRBV15 and TRBJ2-7 gives the whole variable domain DAMVIQNPRYQVTQFGKPVTLSCSQTLNHNVMYWYQQKSSQAPKLLFHYYDKDFNNEADTPDNFQSRRPNTSFCFLDIRSPGLGDTAMYLCATSRASGQGLSEQYFGPGTRLTVT.

This clonotype was picked up many times. The chain combines TRBV7-8 with TRBJ2-1; 7 nucleotides agree with TRBD2. Germline values: CDR1 SGHVS, CDR2 FQNEAQ. The CDR3 sequence is 16 residues long. The ends lost 5 bases at V and 5 bases at J; junction bases unmatched: 12. CDR3 residues: CASSPAGWGGNNEQFF. The CDR3 DNA reads as TGTGCCAGCAGCCCAGCCGGGTGGGGGGGAAACAATGAGCAGTTCTTC.

V gene TRBV3-1 combines with J gene TRBJ2-1; 10 nucleotides align to TRBD2. The CDR3 sequence is 15 residues long. The trim removed 1 base at V and 8 bases at J, leaving 5 bases unmatched. The germline gives CDR1 LGHDT, CDR2 YNNKEL (reference sequence). The CDR3 loop is CASSQASGSGDEQFF. The CDR3 DNA is TGTGCCAGCAGCCAAGCTAGCGGGAGTGGCGATGAGCAGTTCTTC.

The chain couples TRBV20-1 to TRBJ2-5, with D perhaps TRBD1 or TRBD2 (5 bases each). CDR3 length: 13 amino acids. Germline CDR1 and CDR2: DFQATT and SNEGSKA (reference sequence). Trimming left V 3 bases short and J 13 bases short, with 21 bases between. The CDR3 is CSASYGARDERYF. CDR3 in DNA: TGCAGTGCTAGCTACGGGGCCCGCGACGAGCGGTACTTC.

The chain's CDR3 is CASRGYSSGNTIYF. In DNA form, the CDR3 reads TGTGCCAGCAGGGGTTACTCCTCTGGAAACACCATATATTTT. The chain uses TRBV25-1 and TRBJ1-3; unclear D gene. Trimming took 6 bases from V and 0 from J, leaving 9 bases between them. Germline loops: CDR1 MGHDK, CDR2 SYGVNS. This CDR3 contains 14 residues.

This clonotype has a count of ten or more. V is TRBV7-9 and J is TRBJ2-1, with TRBD2 as a possible D gene (5 bases). Trimming removed 5 bases from V and 8 bases from J, with 16 bases in between. CDR1 and CDR2 from the germline V gene are SEHNR and FQNEAQ (reference sequence). The CDR3 runs 14 residues. The CDR3, as DNA: TGTGCCAGCAGCCGATCTAGAGTGGGAGATGAGCAGTTCTTC. Its protein product is CASSRSRVGDEQFF.

The table lists this clonotype with many counts. This chain connects TRBV6-2 or TRBV6-3 to TRBJ2-3; the D gene could be TRBD1 or TRBD2 (5 bases each). CDR1 is MNHEY, CDR2 SVGEGT, per germline. The V gene lost 7 bases and the J gene lost 6 bases, with 17 bases spanning the gap. The length of the CDR3 is 14 residues. The CDR3 sequence is CASTLRLWGDTQYF. The CDR3 coding sequence is TGTGCCAGCACCCTTAGGCTCTGGGGGGATACGCAGTATTTT.

The chain is built from TRBV7-9 and TRBJ2-7; TRBD2 might be the D (5 bases). The CDR3 runs to 14 residues. V was cut by 5 bases and J by 2 bases, with 13 bases left in between. CDR1 SEHNR and CDR2 FQNEAQ come from the germline V gene (reference sequence). CDR3 DNA: TGTGCCAGCAGCCTCCCGGGATTTACCTACGAGCAGTACTTC. Its translation is CASSLPGFTYEQYF.

The sample holds many counts of this clonotype. The chain carries TRBV20-1 and TRBJ2-7, with 11 positions matching TRBD2. CDR1 is DFQATT and CDR2 is SNEGSKA in the germline V gene (reference sequence). The CDR3 is made up of 15 amino acids. The V segment lost 5 bases and the J segment 3 bases; nucleotides outside the gene matches: 9. DNA of the CDR3: TGCAGTGCTGGCCCTACTAGCGGGGGTTTCTACGAGCAGTACTTC. It is translated as CSAGPTSGGFYEQYF.

This clonotype was found many times. This chain uses TRBV27 with TRBJ2-7, with 10 bases that match TRBD1. The CDR3 consists of 16 residues. Trimming cost V 2 bases and J 1 base; bases outside gene matches: 5. Germline V gene sequence: CDR1 MNHEY, CDR2 SMNVEV (reference sequence). The CDR3 coding sequence is TGTGCCAGCAGTTTACGAGGACAGGGGGTATCCTACGAGCAGTACTTC. Protein: CASSLRGQGVSYEQYF.

The V and J genes are TRBV9 and TRBJ2-1; D tentatively reads TRBD1 or TRBD2 (6 bases each). Looked up from germline, CDR1 is SGDLS and CDR2 is YYNGEE. Trimming removed 0 bases from V and 7 bases from J, with 11 bases in between. The CDR3 spans 14 residues. The CDR3 DNA reads as TGTGCCAGCAGCGTAGGGGGGGCCCGAAATGAGCAGTTCTTC. It codes for CASSVGGARNEQFF.

The chain joins TRBV3-1 to TRBJ1-6, with 8 bases aligning to TRBD1. The CDR3 totals 16 residues. Germline values: CDR1 LGHDT, CDR2 YNNKEL (reference sequence). Trimming removed 8 bases from V and 7 bases from J; junction bases left unmatched: 13. CDR3 in DNA: TGTGCCAGCGCTACCTTCAGGGGGCAAAGGAATTCACCCCTCCACTTT. Translating it yields CASATFRGQRNSPLHF. Combining the CDR3 with reference TRBV3-1 and TRBJ1-6 gives the whole variable domain DTAVSQTPKYLVTQMGNDKSIKCEQNLGHDTMYWYKQDSKKFLKIMFSYNNKELIINETVPNRFSPKSPDKAHLNLHINSLELGDSAVYFCASATFRGQRNSPLHFGNGTRLTVT.

The V and J genes are TRBV5-1 and TRBJ1-2, with no clear D. This CDR3 region has 13 residues. The V end was cut by 4 bases, the J end by 4 bases, with 11 bases between. CDR1 is SGHRS and CDR2 is YFSETQ in the germline V gene. The CDR3 reads CASSTDASYGYTF. In DNA, the CDR3 is TGCGCCAGCAGCACGGACGCCAGCTATGGCTACACCTTC. The complete variable domain, with remaining parts taken from reference TRBV5-1 and TRBJ1-2, reads KAGVTQTPRYLIKTRGQQVTLSCSPISGHRSVSWYQQTPGQGLQFLFEYFSETQRNKGNFPGRFSGRQFSNSRSEMNVSTLELGDSALYLCASSTDASYGYTFGSGTRLTVV.

Concerning this clonotype: Being one base from a much bigger clone, this may be a read error. The gene calls are TRBV7-6 and TRBJ2-7; D is possibly TRBD1 or TRBD2 (5 bases each). The J call may be wrong; the DNA end is better matched by TRBJ2-5. The CDR3 extends over 15 amino acids. CDR1 is SGHVS and CDR2 is FNYEAQ in the germline V gene. The DNA of the CDR3 is TGTGCCAGCAGCCTTTGGGACGGAGAGTGCGGGACCCAGTACTTC. This sequence encodes CASSLWDGECGTQYF.

This clonotype was recorded many times. The chain couples TRBV3-1 to TRBJ2-7, with unresolved D. The CDR3 has 17 residues. V lost 2 bases to trimming and J lost 4 bases, with 21 bases between them. The germline V gene encodes CDR1 LGHDT and CDR2 YNNKEL (reference sequence). The CDR3 nucleotides are TGTGCCAGCAGCCAACTCGCGGCCGCCACTTTGGGGTACGAGCAGTACTTC. It is translated as CASSQLAAATLGYEQYF.

There are many counts of this clonotype. V usage is TRBV5-1 and J usage is TRBJ2-7; D may be TRBD2 (6 bases). The CDR3 covers 14 residues. Germline-derived CDR1 and CDR2 are SGHRS and YFSETQ. V shed 0 bases and J shed 6 bases, with 13 bases lying between them. CDR3 sequence reads: CASSLEAGTLEQYF. The CDR3 DNA follows: TGCGCCAGCAGCTTGGAGGCAGGGACTCTCGAGCAGTACTTC.

In nucleotides, the CDR3 is TGCAGTGCTAGCGTGGGTGGGGGGAGCTCCGAGCAGTACTTC. Translated: CSASVGGGSSEQYF. The chain recombines TRBV20-1 with TRBJ2-7; maybe TRBD2 (6 bases). The CDR3 spans 14 residues. Germline CDR1 reads DFQATT; CDR2 reads SNEGSKA (reference sequence). The V and J ends lost 3 bases and 6 bases respectively, with 18 bases between them.

This clonotype was observed a few times. The rearrangement joins TRBV29-1 to TRBJ2-5; 8 bases match TRBD2. The end of the DNA aligns better with TRBJ2-7, so the J call may be wrong. CDR1 is SQVTM, CDR2 ANQGSEA, per germline. The CDR3 length is 14 residues. CDR3 region: CSTRGGGDTYEQYF. The CDR3, as DNA: TGCAGCACCCGGGGGGGCGGAGATACCTACGAGCAGTACTTC.

A remark on this clonotype: The junction departs from the called germline gene at one end, perhaps through a read error. The J gene is TRBJ2-3, the V gene TRBV10-3; the D is unclear. The CDR3 length is 14 residues. CDR1 and CDR2 (germline): ENHRY, SYGVKD. CDR3 protein: CAISEGQNTDAQYF. The CDR3 region has the DNA TGTGCCATCAGTGAGGGTCAGAACACAGATGCGCAGTATTTT.